The 10 T cell receptor beta chains below were found in one sample sequenced in a study of shared clonotypes between healthy human individuals. Here immunoSEQ multiplex PCR was the method, and the copy in TCRdb shows in-frame clones only, minus some. The sample consists of millions of clones, 85% to 95% of them appearing once. The sequenced sample was naive CD4+ T cells sorted from blood. Documented subset: CD45RA+ positively selected. The receptor source for this set is a man aged 18 to 35 in good health.

V gene TRBV19 combines with J gene TRBJ1-6; 8 bases map to TRBD1. Per the germline V gene, CDR1 is LNHDA and CDR2 is SQIVND (reference sequence). This CDR3 has 12 residues. J lost 8 bases, V lost 11 bases, and 5 bases had no gene match. CDR3 sequence (DNA): TGTGCCCGACAGGGGAAAGATTCACCCCTCCACTTT. Translating it yields CARQGKDSPLHF.

In its sample, this clone was seen once. CDR3 sequence: CASSPDLNTEAFF. The CDR3 nucleotides are TGTGCCAGCAGCCCTGACCTGAACACTGAAGCTTTCTTT. J is TRBJ1-1 and V is TRBV9; the D is unclear. Germline values: CDR1 SGDLS, CDR2 YYNGEE. With 4 bases removed from V and 0 bases from J, the gap between germline ends came to 7 bases. CDR3 size: 13 residues.

This chain uses TRBV4-3 with TRBJ2-4; D might be TRBD1 (5 bases). Germline loops: CDR1 LGHNA, CDR2 YSLEER. The ends were cut back, 1 base at V and 0 bases at J, with 7 bases in the middle. The CDR3 has 15 amino acids. The CDR3 region has the DNA TGCGCCAGCAGCCAAGCCAGGGTAGCCAAAAACATTCAGTACTTC. Its protein product is CASSQARVAKNIQYF.

The V gene is TRBV27, the J gene TRBJ2-7; D might be TRBD1 (6 bases). Germline V gives CDR1 MNHEY, CDR2 SMNVEV (reference sequence). The V gene lost 5 bases and the J gene lost 0 bases, with 17 bases spanning the gap. The CDR3 length is 16 residues. The CDR3 nucleotides are TGTGCCAGCAGTCCCCGGTGGGGGCTTAGCTCCTACGAGCAGTACTTC. This gives the protein CASSPRWGLSSYEQYF.

This sequence joins TRBV5-4 and TRBJ2-4; possibly TRBD1 for D (7 bases). Between the trimmed V and J ends, which lost 1 base and 5 bases, there was a span of 13 bases. This CDR3 region has 15 residues. Per germline, CDR1 SGHNT and CDR2 YYREEE (reference sequence). Here the CDR3 DNA reads TGTGCCAGCAGCTTGCAGGGGGGAGCGGAAAACATTCAGTACTTC. This codes for CASSLQGGAENIQYF.

The chain uses TRBV7-3 and TRBJ1-2; D is perhaps TRBD1 (6 bases). Trimming removed 0 bases from V and 4 bases from J, with 12 bases in between. The length of the CDR3 is 15 residues. CDR1 and CDR2 (germline): SGHTA, FQGTGA. The CDR3 is CASSLTGGPRYGYTF. The CDR3 nucleotides read TGTGCCAGCAGCTTAACAGGGGGTCCGCGCTATGGCTACACCTTC.

The V and J genes are TRBV28 and TRBJ1-2; 10 bases agree with TRBD1. The CDR3 runs 17 residues. Germline CDR1 MDHEN, CDR2 SYDVKM. The ends lost 1 base at V and 6 bases at J; junction bases unmatched: 11. The CDR3 DNA is TGTGCCAGCAGTTTATCTTTCCCCGGGACAGGGGAAGATGGCTACACCTTC. Protein product: CASSLSFPGTGEDGYTF.

The CDR3 DNA reads TGTGCCAGCTCAACAGGGCAAGGGACAGATACGCAGTATTTT. Translated, it gives CASSTGQGTDTQYF. The chain has TRBV11-2 and TRBJ2-3; TRBD1 might be the D (6 bases). Trimming cost V 8 bases and J 3 bases, with 15 bases left between them. The CDR3 has 14 residues. Germline-derived CDR1 and CDR2 are SGHAT and FQNNGV.

Comments on this clone: Other DNA sequences in the sample encode the same CDR3. This chain joins TRBV29-1 and TRBJ2-7; no reliable D call. Germline CDR1 reads SQVTM; CDR2 reads ANQGSEA. V was shortened by 0 bases and J by 2 bases, with 5 bases between the two germline ends. This CDR3 region has 12 residues. In DNA, the CDR3 is TGCAGCGTTGAAGACGGAACCTACGAGCAGTACTTC. Protein product: CSVEDGTYEQYF.

The gene calls are TRBV5-1 and TRBJ2-7; D may be TRBD1 or TRBD2 (5 bases each). The CDR3 covers 14 residues. The germline V and J ends were trimmed by 3 bases and 4 bases, with 14 bases remaining between them. Germline CDR1 is SGHRS and CDR2 is YFSETQ. The CDR3 here is CASSSGQLTYEQYF. The CDR3 bases are TGCGCCAGCAGCTCGGGGCAGCTCACTTACGAGCAGTACTTC.